The rows below give T cell receptor beta chains drawn from one sample of a study of cytomegalovirus exposure and HLA in healthy donors. This table comes from immunoSEQ multiplex PCR, and its TCRdb copy is limited to in-frame clones, with some not included. The table has 150,000 to 200,000 clones, under 85% seen once; the top ten hold about 1.4%. Source material: PBMCs. These receptors all stem from a woman in her twenties or thirties in good health and CMV-seronegative. The CDR3 runs from the conserved cysteine through the conserved F or W. A D gene is named only where the DNA matches it firmly. Some rows mark clone size as missing; the rest say once, few, many or name a class of expanded clone.

CDR3 protein,CDR3 DNA,D gene,V gene,J gene,clone size
CASSTGTAGPGELFF,TGTGCCAGCAGTACCGGGACAGCGGGCCCCGGGGAGCTGTTTTTT,NA,TRBV27,TRBJ2-2,once
CASSWNRGYEQYF,TGTGCCAGCAGTTGGAACAGGGGCTACGAGCAGTACTTC,TRBD1,TRBV6-1,TRBJ2-7,few
CASHSGPTDTQYF,TGCGCCAGCCATAGCGGCCCCACAGATACGCAGTATTTT,NA,TRBV5-1,TRBJ2-3,NA
CASSLRGSGGYTF,TGTGCCAGCAGCTTGCGGGGTTCGGGGGGCTACACCTTC,NA,TRBV5-6,TRBJ1-2,once
CASSLGGTGGSGANVLTF,TGCGCCAGCAGCTTGGGAGGGACAGGCGGCTCTGGGGCCAACGTCCTGACTTTC,TRBD1,TRBV5-1,TRBJ2-6,once
CASSMTVPTNEKLFF,TGTGCCAGCAGCATGACAGTTCCAACTAATGAAAAACTGTTTTTT,NA,TRBV7-9,TRBJ1-4,NA
CASSAPWGGTQPQHF,TGTGCCAGCAGTGCCCCGTGGGGGGGCACTCAGCCCCAGCATTTT,NA,TRBV6-1,TRBJ1-5,NA
CASSPVAGSNTEAFF,TGTGCCAGCAGCCCCGTCGCGGGTAGTAACACTGAAGCTTTCTTT,NA,TRBV7-9,TRBJ1-1,few
CASSVTEENTEAFF,TGTGCCAGCAGCGTGACAGAAGAGAACACTGAAGCTTTCTTT,NA,TRBV9,TRBJ1-1,NA
CASSMTGLGNQPQHF,TGTGCCAGTAGTATGACAGGTCTGGGCAATCAGCCCCAGCATTTT,NA,TRBV19,TRBJ1-5,NA
CASTPDRAGANVLTF,TGCGCCAGCACGCCCGACAGGGCTGGGGCCAACGTCCTGACTTTC,TRBD1,TRBV5-1,TRBJ2-6,NA
CASSDRVSPLHF,TGCGCCAGCAGTGACAGGGTTTCACCCCTCCACTTT,NA,TRBV10-2,TRBJ1-6,once
CATSRDPESLSNQPQHF,TGTGCCACCAGCAGAGATCCCGAGTCCCTTAGCAATCAGCCCCAGCATTTT,NA,TRBV15,TRBJ1-5,NA
CASSLRTGEYDYGYTF,TGCGCCAGCAGCCTCCGGACAGGGGAGTATGACTATGGCTACACCTTC,TRBD1,TRBV5-1,TRBJ1-2,NA
CASSIAGTEAFF,TGTGCCAGTAGTATAGCGGGGACTGAAGCTTTCTTT,NA,TRBV19,TRBJ1-1,NA
CASSGVSVYNSPLHF,TGTGCCAGCAGCGGTGTCAGCGTCTATAATTCACCCCTCCACTTT,NA,TRBV25-1,TRBJ1-6,NA
CASSFPGQGNTEAFF,TGTGCCAGCAGCTTCCCGGGCCAGGGCAACACTGAAGCTTTCTTT,NA,TRBV5-6,TRBJ1-1,NA
CASSVRGADSPLHF,TGTGCCAGCAGCGTACGGGGGGCGGATTCACCCCTCCACTTT,NA,TRBV9,TRBJ1-6,NA
CASSEGRTGVSTGELFF,TGTGCCAGCAGTGAGGGTAGGACAGGGGTGTCCACCGGGGAGCTGTTTTTT,TRBD1,TRBV2,TRBJ2-2,once
CASRTGQGTQETQYF,TGTGCCAGCAGGACGGGACAGGGAACCCAAGAGACCCAGTACTTC,TRBD1,TRBV2,TRBJ2-5,NA
CSVGVEEQYF,TGCAGCGTAGGGGTCGAGGAGCAGTACTTC,NA,TRBV29-1,TRBJ2-7,NA
CASSQEPLASREQYF,TGTGCCAGCAGCCAAGAGCCCCTGGCATCACGCGAGCAGTACTTC,NA,TRBV4-2,TRBJ2-7,NA
CASSLDEYNEKLFF,TGTGCTAGCAGCTTAGACGAGTATAATGAAAAACTGTTTTTT,NA,TRBV7-7,TRBJ1-4,NA
CASSLGTGTGKAYEQYF,TGTGCCAGCTCACTGGGAACCGGGACAGGGAAGGCCTACGAGCAGTACTTC,TRBD1,TRBV18,TRBJ2-7,NA
CASSTQGGNTEAFF,TGCGCCAGCAGCACCCAGGGGGGGAACACTGAAGCTTTCTTT,TRBD1,TRBV5-1,TRBJ1-1,NA
CASSPSQGGVEQYF,TGTGCCAGCTCACCGTCTCAGGGGGGTGTTGAGCAGTACTTC,NA,TRBV18,TRBJ2-7,NA
CAWTGGGSNTGELFF,TGTGCCTGGACAGGGGGCGGTTCGAACACCGGGGAGCTGTTTTTT,TRBD1,TRBV30,TRBJ2-2,NA
CASSGTGGLTEAFF,TGTGCCAGCAGTGGGACAGGGGGCTTGACTGAAGCTTTCTTT,TRBD1,TRBV2,TRBJ1-1,NA
CASSIQTGQPQHF,TGTGCCAGTAGTATCCAAACCGGTCAGCCCCAGCATTTT,NA,TRBV19,TRBJ1-5,NA
CASKVTGDSPLHF,TGCGCCAGCAAGGTGACAGGGGATTCACCCCTCCACTTT,TRBD1,TRBV5-1,TRBJ1-6,NA